These T cell receptor beta chains were read from a single sample in a study of neoadjuvant anti-PD-1 for oral cavity cancer. Profiling relied on immunoSEQ multiplex PCR, and the TCRdb table lists in-frame clones only, not all of them. This sample carries about 16,000 clones, about two thirds of them seen once, and the ten largest clones take about 2.4%. This specimen consisted of PBMCs, obtained before nivolumab (anti-PD-1) treatment. Every receptor here comes from a person aged 40-85 years with oral cavity squamous cell carcinoma. CDR3s include the opening cysteine and the closing phenylalanine or tryptophan. D genes are given only for firm matches. Where a row states a size, it is once, few, many or the class of an expanded clone; other rows omit it.

clone_size | j_call | d_call | v_call | cdr3_nt | cdr3_aa
- | TRBJ2-1 | - | TRBV6-5 | TGTGCCAGCAGTCGAGCGGATCGTGAGCAGTTCTTC | CASSRADREQFF
- | TRBJ2-6 | - | TRBV30 | TGTGCCTGGAGTGTAAGCCCGCACTCTGGGGCCAACGTCCTGACTTTC | CAWSVSPHSGANVLTF
- | TRBJ1-5 | - | TRBV19 | TGTGCCAGTAGTCCAAGACAGGCATATTACCAGCCCCAGCATTTT | CASSPRQAYYQPQHF
few | TRBJ1-5 | - | TRBV29-1 | TGCAGCGTTCGGGAGAATAGCAATCAGCCCCAGCATTTT | CSVRENSNQPQHF
- | TRBJ2-6 | - | TRBV10-3 | TGTGCCATCAGTGAGTCGGGGGTCTTCAGCTCTGGGGCCAACGTCCTGACTTTC | CAISESGVFSSGANVLTF
- | TRBJ2-1 | TRBD2 | TRBV25-1 | TGTGCCAGCAGTGATTCTGGGGGGGGTAGGGAGCAGTTCTTC | CASSDSGGGREQFF
- | TRBJ1-4 | TRBD1 | TRBV9 | TGTGCCAGCAGCGTAGGACCCATTATGACAGGGGGGGAAAAACTGTTTTTT | CASSVGPIMTGGEKLFF
- | TRBJ2-7 | TRBD2 | TRBV7-6 | TGTGCCAGCAGCCCGGACGCCGGGGGGTACGAGCAGTACTTC | CASSPDAGGYEQYF
- | TRBJ2-5 | - | TRBV5-4 | TGTGCCAGCAGCTATGGCCTCTTCGTGGGGACCCAGTACTTC | CASSYGLFVGTQYF
- | TRBJ2-1 | TRBD1 | TRBV4-1 | TGCGCCAGCAGCCAACCCAACAGGGGTACCTACAATGAGCAGTTCTTC | CASSQPNRGTYNEQFF
- | TRBJ1-1 | - | TRBV7-9 | TGTGCCAGCAGCACCGAAATGAACACTGAAGCTTTCTTT | CASSTEMNTEAFF
- | TRBJ1-2 | - | TRBV29-1 | TGCAGCGGAGCAGTTAACTATGGCTACACCTTC | CSGAVNYGYTF
- | TRBJ2-3 | - | TRBV2 | TGTGCCAGCAGTGGTTCCGTCACAGATACGCAGTATTTT | CASSGSVTDTQYF
few | TRBJ1-1 | - | TRBV6-4 | TGTGCCAGCAGTGAGACAGGACTATACACTGAAGCTTTCTTT | CASSETGLYTEAFF
- | TRBJ2-5 | - | TRBV6-1 | TGTGCCAGCAGTTCGTCGGTAGAGACCCAGTACTTC | CASSSSVETQYF
- | TRBJ2-3 | - | TRBV29-1 | TGCAGCGTTGGGGACGGCACAGATACGCAGTATTTT | CSVGDGTDTQYF
- | TRBJ1-3 | - | TRBV7-9 | TGTGCCAGCAGCCCTGCTGCCGTTCAGGGACGGAGAAACACCATATATTTT | CASSPAAVQGRRNTIYF
once | TRBJ1-3 | - | TRBV9 | TGTGCCAGCAGCGTAGGGCTCGGGACGGATGGAAACACCATATATTTT | CASSVGLGTDGNTIYF
- | TRBJ2-5 | - | TRBV5-4 | TGTGCCAGCAGCACGGCAACCAGAACAGAGACCCAGTACTTC | CASSTATRTETQYF
- | TRBJ2-1 | - | TRBV19 | TGTGCCAGTAGTGCTCTAAATGAGCAGTTCTTC | CASSALNEQFF
- | TRBJ2-7 | - | TRBV7-9 | TGTGCCAGCAGTTCGGACAGACACTACGAGCAGTACTTC | CASSSDRHYEQYF
- | TRBJ2-1 | TRBD2 | TRBV28 | TGTGCCAGCAGTTTATGGGGGGGCATGGGACTAGCTGCGAATGAGCAGTTCTTC | CASSLWGGMGLAANEQFF
few | TRBJ1-5 | - | TRBV18 | TGTGCCAGCTCACCACAAGATAGCAATCAGCCCCAGCATTTT | CASSPQDSNQPQHF
- | TRBJ2-7 | - | TRBV7-8 | TGTGCCAGCAGCTTAGGTCGTCTATCAGGGGGGGAGCAGTACTTC | CASSLGRLSGGEQYF
once | TRBJ1-3 | TRBD1 | TRBV27 | TGTGCCAGCAGACCTACAGGGGGTGGAAACACCATATATTTT | CASRPTGGGNTIYF
- | TRBJ1-6 | TRBD1 | TRBV7-2 | TGTGCCAGCAGCCCCGGGACAGTTAATTTACCCCTCCACTTT | CASSPGTVNLPLHF
- | TRBJ2-3 | TRBD2 | TRBV7-8 | TGTGCCAGCAGCGCCCGGACTAGCGGAGCCCGCGATACGCAGTATTTT | CASSARTSGARDTQYF
- | TRBJ1-2 | - | TRBV5-6 | TGTGCCAGCAGCTTGGAGGCGTGGGGCTACACCTTC | CASSLEAWGYTF
- | TRBJ2-1 | - | TRBV7-3 | TGTGCCAGCAGCTTACACCCCCGGGACTCCCCAAACAATGAGCAGTTCTTC | CASSLHPRDSPNNEQFF
once | TRBJ1-1 | TRBD1 | TRBV2 | TGTGCCAGCAGGGCCCCCAGGGGGCTCACTGAAGCTTTCTTT | CASRAPRGLTEAFF
- | TRBJ2-7 | - | TRBV6-5 | TGTGCCAGCAGTTACTCCCTGAGGGGGGTCTACGAGCAGTACTTC | CASSYSLRGVYEQYF
- | TRBJ1-1 | - | TRBV25-1 | TGTGCCAGCAGTGCCATAACAGGGCACACTGAAGCTTTCTTT | CASSAITGHTEAFF
- | TRBJ2-2 | - | TRBV4-1 | TGCGCCAGCACCCAGCTGGGGCATGCGAACACCGGGGAGCTGTTTTTT | CASTQLGHANTGELFF
- | TRBJ1-4 | - | TRBV27 | TGTGCCAGCAGTTCGGCGGACGGAACTAATGAAAAACTGTTTTTT | CASSSADGTNEKLFF
- | TRBJ2-2 | - | TRBV5-1 | TGCGCCAGCAGCTTGCGACCCGGGACGGTCACCACCGGGGAGCTGTTTTTT | CASSLRPGTVTTGELFF
few | TRBJ2-3 | TRBD1 | TRBV19 | TGTGCCAGTAGTATCTCTGGGACAGGGATTAGTTGGGGGTTAGATACGCAGTATTTT | CASSISGTGISWGLDTQYF
once | TRBJ1-1 | - | TRBV2 | TGTGCCAGCAGCGAGGGGGGGCACACTGAAGCTTTCTTT | CASSEGGHTEAFF
- | TRBJ2-1 | - | TRBV30 | TGTGCCTGGTCGACAGCCGGCAATGAGCAGTTCTTC | CAWSTAGNEQFF
- | TRBJ2-1 | TRBD2 | TRBV5-1 | TGCGCCAGCAAAAAGCGGGAGGGCCCTTACAATGAGCAGTTCTTC | CASKKREGPYNEQFF
- | TRBJ1-1 | - | TRBV9 | TGTGCCAGCAGCGTTAATTCGGCGCCAGGGACTGAAGCTTTCTTT | CASSVNSAPGTEAFF
- | TRBJ2-7 | - | TRBV30 | TGTGCCTGGAGTAGAGACAGGTCCTACGAGCAGTACTTC | CAWSRDRSYEQYF
- | TRBJ2-7 | TRBD2 | TRBV7-9 | TGTGCCAGCAGCTTACAGACGGCTAGCGGGCACGAGCAGTACTTC | CASSLQTASGHEQYF
- | TRBJ1-2 | TRBD1 | TRBV5-4 | TGTGCCAGCAGCTTACAAGGGACAGGGGCTGGAGGCTACACCTTC | CASSLQGTGAGGYTF
few | TRBJ2-1 | - | TRBV5-1 | TGCGCCAGCAGCTTGGTTCCCCGGAGCTCCTACAATGAGCAGTTCTTC | CASSLVPRSSYNEQFF
- | TRBJ2-7 | TRBD1 | TRBV30 | TGTGCCTGGCTCCGGGACAGGCCCTACGAGCAGTACTTC | CAWLRDRPYEQYF
- | TRBJ2-1 | - | TRBV11-2 | TGTGCCAGCAGCTTTCCCTTGGGGGGTGAGCAGTTCTTC | CASSFPLGGEQFF
- | TRBJ1-1 | - | TRBV9 | TGTGCCAGCAGCTCAGGGTGGGGGGGTTCTGATGACACTGAAGCTTTCTTT | CASSSGWGGSDDTEAFF
- | TRBJ1-5 | - | TRBV28 | TGTGCCAGCACCTGGGGGGGACAGCCCCAGCATTTT | CASTWGGQPQHF
- | TRBJ2-3 | TRBD1 | TRBV6-4 | TGTGCCAGCAGTCTAACAGGGGGAGCCTTAAGGGATACGCAGTATTTT | CASSLTGGALRDTQYF
- | TRBJ2-1 | - | TRBV5-1 | TGCGCCAGCAGCTTGGGACAGGCTAGCTACAATGAGCAGTTCTTC | CASSLGQASYNEQFF
- | TRBJ2-1 | TRBD2 | TRBV15 | TGTGCCACCAGCAGAGGTCGAGCTAGCGGGGCTGATGAGCAGTTCTTC | CATSRGRASGADEQFF
- | TRBJ1-2 | - | TRBV30 | TGTGCCTGGAGGAGAGGACGGATTTATGGCTACACCTTC | CAWRRGRIYGYTF
- | TRBJ1-5 | - | TRBV10-2 | TGCGCCAGCAGTGAGTCGACAGAAGTTTATAGCAATCAGCCCCAGCATTTT | CASSESTEVYSNQPQHF
once | TRBJ2-7 | TRBD1 | TRBV30 | TGTGCCTGGAGTACACTGACAGGGGCGATTCCCTACGAGCAGTACTTC | CAWSTLTGAIPYEQYF
- | TRBJ1-2 | - | TRBV27 | TGTGCCAGCCATACTACAGGGAAGTTACCAGGTGGCTACACCTTC | CASHTTGKLPGGYTF
once | TRBJ2-1 | - | TRBV27 | TGTGCCAGCAGTGCAACCCGAACCGACAACAATGAGCAGTTCTTC | CASSATRTDNNEQFF
once | TRBJ2-7 | TRBD2 | TRBV6-1 | TGTGCCAGCACCCTAGCGGGGAGCTCCTACGAGCAGTACTTC | CASTLAGSSYEQYF
- | TRBJ2-7 | TRBD2 | TRBV7-2 | TGTGCCAGCAGCTTAGGGTGGGCGGGGGGAAGGTACGAGCAGTACTTC | CASSLGWAGGRYEQYF
- | TRBJ1-1 | TRBD1 | TRBV4-2 | TGTGCCAGCAGGCGGGAACAGGGGATGAACACTGAAGCTTTCTTT | CASRREQGMNTEAFF
- | TRBJ1-1 | - | TRBV25-1 | TGTGCCAGCATAAACCGCTACACTGAAGCTTTCTTT | CASINRYTEAFF